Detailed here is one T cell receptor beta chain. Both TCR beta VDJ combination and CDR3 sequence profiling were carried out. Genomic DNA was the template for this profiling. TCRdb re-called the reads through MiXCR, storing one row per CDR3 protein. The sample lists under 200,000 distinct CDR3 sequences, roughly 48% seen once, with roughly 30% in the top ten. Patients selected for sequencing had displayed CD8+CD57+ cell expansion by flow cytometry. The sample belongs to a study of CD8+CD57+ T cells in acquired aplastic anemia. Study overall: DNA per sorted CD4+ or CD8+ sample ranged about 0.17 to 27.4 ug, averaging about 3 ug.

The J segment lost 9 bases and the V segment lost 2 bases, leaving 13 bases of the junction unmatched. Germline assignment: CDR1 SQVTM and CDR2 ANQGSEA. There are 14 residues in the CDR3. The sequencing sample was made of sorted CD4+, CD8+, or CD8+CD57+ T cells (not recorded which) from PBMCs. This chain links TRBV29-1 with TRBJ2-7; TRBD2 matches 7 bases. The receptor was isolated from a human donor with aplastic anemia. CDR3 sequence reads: CSVERPGGLAGQYF. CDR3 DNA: TGCAGCGTTGAAAGACCCGGGGGATTAGCGGGGCAGTACTTC.